The 9 T cell receptor beta chains below all came from one sample that was sequenced in a study of blood T cells in healthy people across ages. With a J-beta primer mix and a sample-barcoded 5' primer, a second PCR ran about 7 to 12 cycles. Using its own MiXCR run on the 5' RACE reads, TCRdb lists one record per CDR3 protein. The sample holds under 700,000 distinct CDR3 sequences, 20% to 30% seen once. This sample was also put to use in a study of T cells of mothers and their children.

Sequenced: blood. The source is a boy younger than 18 in good health.

This clonotype was seen a handful of times. The CDR3 nucleotides are TGTGCCAGCAGTCGTCCGGGACAGGGATTTGGCTACACCTTC. It specifies CASSRPGQGFGYTF. The gene calls are TRBV6-2 or TRBV6-3 and TRBJ1-2; TRBD1 matches 9 bases. Trimming took 5 bases from V and 7 from J; bases not matched to a gene: 8. The CDR3 runs 14 residues. CDR1 is MNHEY and CDR2 is SVGEGT in the germline V gene.

This chain uses TRBV5-1 with TRBJ2-5; D may be TRBD1 or TRBD2 (6 bases each). CDR3 size: 15 residues. Germline V gene sequence: CDR1 SGHRS, CDR2 YFSETQ. The V end lost 0 bases, the J end lost 3 bases, and 12 bases lay between the germline ends. CDR3 nucleotide sequence: TGCGCCAGCAGCTTGGGCCGGGGGCTAGAAGAGACCCAGTACTTC. This codes for CASSLGRGLEETQYF. The whole variable domain, filled in from reference TRBV5-1 and TRBJ2-5, reads KAGVTQTPRYLIKTRGQQVTLSCSPISGHRSVSWYQQTPGQGLQFLFEYFSETQRNKGNFPGRFSGRQFSNSRSEMNVSTLELGDSALYLCASSLGRGLEETQYFGPGTRLLVL.

The J gene is TRBJ2-7, the V gene TRBV14, with D possibly being TRBD2 (5 bases). CDR1 SGHDN and CDR2 FVKESK come from the germline V gene. The CDR3 covers 13 residues. Trimming stripped 1 base from V and 7 bases from J, with 11 bases between. In nucleotides, the CDR3 is TGTGCCAGCAGCCAAGGCGCGGGTTTGGAGCAGTACTTC. Its translation is CASSQGAGLEQYF.

This clonotype was observed a handful of times. The rearrangement uses TRBV7-3 and TRBJ1-1; 10 bases line up with TRBD1. Looked up from germline, CDR1 is SGHTA and CDR2 is FQGTGA. With 4 bases clipped from V and 7 bases from J, the junction kept 12 bases outside the gene matches. The CDR3 totals 16 residues. The CDR3 spells CASSSGTGVASREAFF. The CDR3 DNA reads as TGTGCCAGCAGCTCCGGGACAGGGGTCGCGTCGCGTGAAGCTTTCTTT. Using reference TRBV7-3 and TRBJ1-1 for the parts outside the CDR3, the full variable domain is GAGVSQTPSNKVTEKGKYVELRCDPISGHTALYWYRQSLGQGPEFLIYFQGTGAADDSGLPNDRFFAVRPEGSVSTLKIQRTERGDSAVYLCASSSGTGVASREAFFGQGTRLTVV.

The chain combines TRBV7-9 with TRBJ1-4; D not certain. The CDR3 sequence is 11 residues long. The V end lost 4 bases, the J end lost 6 bases, and 3 bases lay between the germline ends. CDR1 SEHNR and CDR2 FQNEAQ come from the germline V gene (reference sequence). The CDR3 bases are TGTGCCAGCAGCTATGATGAAAAACTGTTTTTT. It codes for CASSYDEKLFF.

This clonotype was found a few times. The junction departs from germline at one end; a sequencing error may be responsible. The chain links TRBV7-2 to TRBJ2-2, with 15 nucleotides matching TRBD2. This CDR3 contains 17 residues. Germline CDR1 and CDR2: SGHTA and FQGNSA. The CDR3 bases are TGTGCCAGCAGCCCCCCGGGACTAGCGGGAGGCACCGGGCAGCTGTTTTTT. Its translation: CASSPPGLAGGTGQLFF.

The V call is TRBV4-1, the J call TRBJ1-5, with a weak D call TRBD1 (5 bases). Germline CDR1 MGHRA, CDR2 YSYEKL. Trimming cost V 5 bases and J 3 bases, with 14 bases left between them. The CDR3 runs to 15 residues. The CDR3 sequence: CASSEGGASNQPQHF. The CDR3 nucleotides are TGCGCCAGCAGCGAGGGCGGGGCCTCCAATCAGCCCCAGCATTTT.

V gene TRBV20-1 combines with J gene TRBJ2-5, with D tentatively TRBD2 (6 bases). Trimming left V 1 base short and J 0 bases short, with 9 bases between. Looked up from germline, CDR1 is DFQATT and CDR2 is SNEGSKA (reference sequence). CDR3 length equals 14 residues. The CDR3: CSARASGYQETQYF. The DNA for the CDR3 is TGCAGTGCTAGAGCAAGCGGGTACCAAGAGACCCAGTACTTC.

This clonotype was seen only a few times. The V call is TRBV7-2, the J call TRBJ2-2; D perhaps matches TRBD2 (5 bases). There are 16 residues in the CDR3. The germline V gene has CDR1 SGHTA and CDR2 FQGNSA. Between the trimmed V and J ends, which lost 3 bases and 3 bases, there was a span of 14 bases. The DNA of the CDR3 is TGTGCCAGCAGCTTCAAGGCGGGCGGGTACACCGGGGAGCTGTTTTTT. Encoded protein: CASSFKAGGYTGELFF.